The TCR beta chain described here comes from a study of T-cell reconstitution after alpha-beta-depleted transplantation in children. Molecular barcoding with unique molecular identifiers was used for the TCRbeta library. MiXCR, run by TCRdb on the PCR reads, gives a single entry per CDR3 protein. The sample shows about 410,000 distinct CDR3 sequences, roughly 22% of them seen only once. V shed 1 base and J shed 0 bases, with 19 bases lying between them. Per the germline V gene, CDR1 is SQVTM and CDR2 is ANQGSEA. This CDR3 has 18 amino acids. The chain couples TRBV29-1 to TRBJ2-4, with D possibly matching TRBD1 (6 bases). This sample comprised PBMCs from the stem cell graft donor, obtained from the stem cell graft. This clonotype was obtained from a human donor who donated a stem cell graft to a child with acute myeloid leukemia. CDR3 in amino acids: CSVEVGSWGLLAKNIQYF. CDR3 coding DNA: TGCAGCGTTGAAGTCGGTTCTTGGGGGCTCCTAGCCAAAAACATTCAGTACTTC.